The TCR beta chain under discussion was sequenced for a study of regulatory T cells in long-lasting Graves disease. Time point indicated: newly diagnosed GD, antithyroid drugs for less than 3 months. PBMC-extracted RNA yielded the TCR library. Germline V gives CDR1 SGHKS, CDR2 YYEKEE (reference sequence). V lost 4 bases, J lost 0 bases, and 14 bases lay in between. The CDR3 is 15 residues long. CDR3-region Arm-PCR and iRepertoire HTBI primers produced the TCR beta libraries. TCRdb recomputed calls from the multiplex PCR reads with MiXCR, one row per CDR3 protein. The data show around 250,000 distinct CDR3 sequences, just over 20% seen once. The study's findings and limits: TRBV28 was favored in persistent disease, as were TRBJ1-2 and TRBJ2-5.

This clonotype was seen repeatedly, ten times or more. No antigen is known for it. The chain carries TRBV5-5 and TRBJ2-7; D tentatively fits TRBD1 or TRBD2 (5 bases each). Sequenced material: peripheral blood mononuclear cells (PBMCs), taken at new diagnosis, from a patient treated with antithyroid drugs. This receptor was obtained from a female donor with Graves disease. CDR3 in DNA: TGTGCCAGCAGCGAGGGACCCCATAGCTCCTACGAGCAGTACTTC. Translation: CASSEGPHSSYEQYF. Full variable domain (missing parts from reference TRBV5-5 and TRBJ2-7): DAGVTQSPTHLIKTRGQQVTLRCSPISGHKSVSWYQQVLGQGPQFIFQYYEKEERGRGNFPDRFSARQFPNYSSELNVNALLLGDSALYLCASSEGPHSSYEQYFGPGTRLTVT.